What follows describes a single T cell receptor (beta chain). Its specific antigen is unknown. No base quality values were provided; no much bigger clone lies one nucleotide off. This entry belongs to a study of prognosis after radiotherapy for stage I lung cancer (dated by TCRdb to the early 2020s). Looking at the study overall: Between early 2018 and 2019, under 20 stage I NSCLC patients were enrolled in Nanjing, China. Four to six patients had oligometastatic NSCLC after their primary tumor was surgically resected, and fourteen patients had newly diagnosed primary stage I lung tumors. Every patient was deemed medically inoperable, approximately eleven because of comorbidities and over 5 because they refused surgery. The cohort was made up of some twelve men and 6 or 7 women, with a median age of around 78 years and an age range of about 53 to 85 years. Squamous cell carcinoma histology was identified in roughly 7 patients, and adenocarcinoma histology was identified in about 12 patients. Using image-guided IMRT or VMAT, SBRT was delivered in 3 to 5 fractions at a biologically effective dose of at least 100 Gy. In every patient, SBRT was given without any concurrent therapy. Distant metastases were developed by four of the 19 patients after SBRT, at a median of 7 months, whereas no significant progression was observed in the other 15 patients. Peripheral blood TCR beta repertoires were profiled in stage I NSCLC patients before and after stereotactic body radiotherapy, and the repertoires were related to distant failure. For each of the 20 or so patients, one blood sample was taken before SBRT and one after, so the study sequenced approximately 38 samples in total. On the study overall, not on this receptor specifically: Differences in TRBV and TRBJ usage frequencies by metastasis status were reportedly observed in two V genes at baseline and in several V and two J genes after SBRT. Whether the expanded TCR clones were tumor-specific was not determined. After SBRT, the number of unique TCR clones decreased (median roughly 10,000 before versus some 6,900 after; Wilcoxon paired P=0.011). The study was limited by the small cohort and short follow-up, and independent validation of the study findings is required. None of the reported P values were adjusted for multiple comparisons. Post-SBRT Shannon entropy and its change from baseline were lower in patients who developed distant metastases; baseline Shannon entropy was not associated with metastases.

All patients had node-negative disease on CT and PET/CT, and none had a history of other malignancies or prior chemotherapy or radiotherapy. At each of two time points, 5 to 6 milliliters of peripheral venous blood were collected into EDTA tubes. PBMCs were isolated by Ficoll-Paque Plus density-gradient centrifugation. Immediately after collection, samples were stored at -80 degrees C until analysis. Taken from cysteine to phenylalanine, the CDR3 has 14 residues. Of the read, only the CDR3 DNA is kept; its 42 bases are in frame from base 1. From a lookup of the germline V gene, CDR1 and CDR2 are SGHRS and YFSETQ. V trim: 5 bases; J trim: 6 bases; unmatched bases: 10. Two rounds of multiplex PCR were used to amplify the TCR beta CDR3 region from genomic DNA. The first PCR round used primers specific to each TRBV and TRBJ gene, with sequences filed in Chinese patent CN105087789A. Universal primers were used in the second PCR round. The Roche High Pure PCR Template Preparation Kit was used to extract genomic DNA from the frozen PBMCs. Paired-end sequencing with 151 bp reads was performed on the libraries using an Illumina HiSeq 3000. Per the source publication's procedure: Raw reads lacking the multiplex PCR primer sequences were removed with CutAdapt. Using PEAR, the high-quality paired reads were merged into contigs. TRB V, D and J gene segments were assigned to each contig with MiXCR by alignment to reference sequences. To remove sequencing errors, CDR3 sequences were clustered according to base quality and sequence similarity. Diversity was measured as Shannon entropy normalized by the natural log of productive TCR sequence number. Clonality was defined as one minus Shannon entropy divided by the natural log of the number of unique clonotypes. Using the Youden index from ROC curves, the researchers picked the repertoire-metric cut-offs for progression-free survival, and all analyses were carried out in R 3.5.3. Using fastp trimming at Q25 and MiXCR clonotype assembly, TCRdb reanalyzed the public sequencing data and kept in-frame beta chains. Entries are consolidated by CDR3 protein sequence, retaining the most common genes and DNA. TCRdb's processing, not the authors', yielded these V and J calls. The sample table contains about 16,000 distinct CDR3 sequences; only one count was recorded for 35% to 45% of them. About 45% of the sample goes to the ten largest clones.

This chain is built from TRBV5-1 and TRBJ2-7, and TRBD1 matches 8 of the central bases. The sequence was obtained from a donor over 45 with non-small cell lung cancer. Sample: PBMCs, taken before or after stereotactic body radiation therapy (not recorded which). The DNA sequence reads TGCGCCAGCAGTACAACAGGGGGAAAGGGCGAGCAGTACTTC. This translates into CASSTTGGKGEQYF.